This TCR beta chain was profiled in a study of long-term antiretroviral therapy in people with HIV. Study-wide findings and caveats: Control repertoires displayed wider CDR3 length ranges than the HIV repertoires. Clonotypes expanded prior to ART showed repertoire dominance at all sampled time points.

Every one of the participants with HIV received treatment in the United States. A note on this clone: What it binds is unknown.

Assay version v3.0 of immunoSEQ was used, and it was run at survey level. Per-sample sequencing targets were about 35,000-50,000 T-cell genomes. Profiling relied on immunoSEQ multiplex PCR, and the TCRdb table lists in-frame clones only, not all of them. The sample holds tens of thousands of clones, about 86% seen once. The CDR3 sequence is 13 residues long. The germline V gene encodes CDR1 SGHRS and CDR2 YFSETQ. Trimming stripped 0 bases from V and 12 bases from J, with 12 bases between. Sequences were derived from unsorted PBMCs, sampled 0.8 years after starting antiretroviral therapy. The receptor was derived from a woman in her twenties or thirties with HIV. The rearrangement links TRBV5-1 to TRBJ1-4, with unresolved D. The CDR3 spells CASSLEVGIELFF. The CDR3 DNA reads as TGCGCCAGCAGCTTGGAAGTAGGAATTGAACTGTTTTTT.